The next 13 T cell receptor beta chains were all read from a single sample in a study of response to subunit inactivated influenza vaccine. TCRdb passed the RT-PCR reads through MiXCR, listing each CDR3 protein once. The sample includes more than 600,000 distinct CDR3 sequences, roughly 20% of them seen just once. The specimen comprised PBMCs from blood, sampled approximately 5 days after vaccination. Receptor source: a man aged 45-60 years who received an inactivated influenza vaccine.

The chain is built from TRBV5-1 and TRBJ1-6; 8 positions match TRBD1. Unmatched junction bases numbered 10, after V lost 4 bases and J lost 7 bases. The CDR3 spans 16 residues. The germline V gene has CDR1 SGHRS and CDR2 YFSETQ. CDR3 residues: CASSLRPGQENSPLHF. CDR3 nucleotides: TGCGCCAGCAGCCTCAGACCGGGACAGGAAAATTCACCCCTCCACTTT.

This clonotype was counted many times. Its ends do not fully match the called genes, so a read error is possible. The chain recombines TRBV20-1 with TRBJ1-2; tentatively, D is TRBD1 (6 bases). Germline V gene lookup returns CDR1 DFQATT and CDR2 SNEGSKA (reference sequence). The CDR3 covers 9 residues. This chain's CDR3 is CSARGGLHF. CDR3 coding DNA: TGCAGTGCTAGGGGGGGCCTACATTTC.

The chain recombines TRBV20-1 with TRBJ2-7, with D possibly being TRBD1 (5 bases). Trimming left V 1 base short and J 4 bases short, with 11 bases between. CDR3 length: 13 residues. Germline CDR1 reads DFQATT; CDR2 reads SNEGSKA (reference sequence). This CDR3 is CSARGAGLYEQYF. The CDR3 coding sequence is TGCAGTGCTAGAGGAGCAGGGTTGTACGAGCAGTACTTC.

This chain joins TRBV6-2 or TRBV6-3 and TRBJ2-7; possible D gene TRBD1, 5 bases. This CDR3 comprises 16 residues. V lost 2 bases and J 5 bases, leaving 19 bases between the germline ends. Germline loops: CDR1 MNHEY, CDR2 SVGEGT. The DNA for the CDR3 is TGTGCCAGCAGTTACCCGGCTGCCAGGGTAGCCAACGAGCAGTACTTC. Encoded protein: CASSYPAARVANEQYF.

This clonotype has more than one count but fewer than ten. The chain is built from TRBV4-3 and TRBJ1-4, with a weak D call TRBD1 (5 bases). V lost 4 bases to trimming and J lost 6 bases, with 12 bases between them. From germline, CDR1 is LGHNA and CDR2 YSLEER. The CDR3 contains 14 residues. The CDR3 is CASSPTGTDEKLFF. In DNA, the CDR3 is TGCGCCAGCAGCCCGACTGGGACCGATGAAAAACTGTTTTTT.

As to this clonotype: An end of the junction differs from the germline gene, which may be a read error. The chain combines TRBV5-1 with TRBJ2-1; perhaps TRBD2 as D (6 bases). Germline V gives CDR1 SGHRS, CDR2 YFSETQ. The CDR3 is made up of 15 amino acids. Here the CDR3 reads CTSSLGGYSYNEQFF. The CDR3 nucleotides are TGCACCAGCAGCTTGGGAGGATACTCCTACAATGAGCAGTTCTTC.

The sample holds a few counts of this clonotype. The V gene is TRBV7-8, the J gene TRBJ1-4, with TRBD1 matching 8 bases. CDR3 size: 17 residues. From germline, CDR1 is SGHVS and CDR2 FQNEAQ. V lost 5 bases to trimming and J lost 7 bases; unmatched junction nucleotides: 15. CDR3 residues: CASSPPTGAAGREKLFF. Here the CDR3 DNA reads TGTGCCAGCAGCCCCCCGACAGGGGCGGCGGGTCGTGAAAAACTGTTTTTT.

This chain joins TRBV12-3 or TRBV12-4 and TRBJ2-2; 9 nucleotides agree with TRBD2. CDR3 length equals 15 residues. V gave up 2 bases and J gave up 7 bases; unmatched junction bases: 5. The CDR3 DNA is TGTGCCAGCAGTTTAAGCGGGAGGAGCGGCGGGGAGCTGTTTTTT. Translation: CASSLSGRSGGELFF.

This chain connects TRBV5-6 to TRBJ2-3, with D possibly called TRBD1 or TRBD2 (5 bases each). The CDR3 loop spans 15 amino acids. V was cut by 1 base and J by 4 bases, with 13 bases left in between. The germline V gene encodes CDR1 SGHDT and CDR2 YYEEEE. In nucleotides, the CDR3 is TGTGCCAGCAGCTTGAGACTTGTGGGGGCAGATACGCAGTATTTT. This gives the protein CASSLRLVGADTQYF.

There are a few counts of this clonotype. The V call is TRBV12-3 or TRBV12-4, the J call TRBJ1-5; TRBD1 is a possible D gene (5 bases). V was shortened by 5 bases and J by 7 bases, with 18 bases between the two germline ends. The CDR3 totals 15 residues. This CDR3 reads CASSLIRDSGQPQHF. The CDR3 DNA reads TGTGCCAGCAGTCTGATCAGGGATTCGGGCCAGCCCCAGCATTTT.

This sequence joins TRBV5-4 and TRBJ2-1; 7 bases fit TRBD2. Germline V gene lookup returns CDR1 SGHNT and CDR2 YYREEE (reference sequence). The CDR3 runs to 15 residues. Trimming cost V 4 bases and J 3 bases; bases outside gene matches: 7. DNA for the CDR3: TGTGCCAGCAGCCATATCGAGCGGGGCTACAATGAGCAGTTCTTC. Encoded protein: CASSHIERGYNEQFF.

This clonotype was seen repeatedly, ten times or more. V usage is TRBV12-3 or TRBV12-4 and J usage is TRBJ1-2; 7 bases line up with TRBD1. The CDR3 loop spans 14 amino acids. Trimming removed 5 bases from V and 4 bases from J; junction bases left unmatched: 7. The CDR3 nucleotides read TGTGCCAGCAGTCCGGGGGACAGACCCTATGGCTACACCTTC. This translates into CASSPGDRPYGYTF.

The rearrangement links TRBV5-5 to TRBJ1-2; D is unclear. The germline V gene has CDR1 SGHKS and CDR2 YYEKEE (reference sequence). The CDR3 sequence is 14 residues long. V dropped 0 bases and J dropped 4 bases, with 10 bases sitting between them. CDR3 protein: CASSLGAEPYGYTF. The CDR3 coding sequence is TGTGCCAGCAGCTTGGGTGCGGAGCCCTATGGCTACACCTTC.